This TCR beta chain is drawn from a study of blood T cell repertoires in COVID-19. At the level of the study: Researchers got acute and convalescent COVID-19 samples from the United States, Italy and Spain. Nucleic acid was either cDNA or gDNA, and it came from T cells, B-cell-depleted T cells, or PBMCs.

As originally analysed: Estimation of nucleated cell counts relied on the amplification of reference gene primers. Generated by immunoSEQ multiplex PCR, the TCRdb table keeps only in-frame clones and is missing some. D and trimming were read from the DNA, whereas the V and J calls and clone size are those reported in that table. The data show tens of thousands of clones, roughly 95% seen once. V was pared by 6 bases and J by 3 bases, with 7 bases of the junction left unmatched. CDR1 ENHRY and CDR2 SYGVKD come from the germline V gene. The CDR3 consists of 15 residues. The chain has TRBV10-3 and TRBJ2-5, with TRBD2 matching over 10 bases. Sequencing used peripheral blood. This receptor was taken from a human donor with active COVID-19. The donor label of this sample is uncertain. The CDR3 loop is CAIRRAGGPEETQYF. The DNA of the CDR3 is TGTGCCATCAGGAGAGCGGGGGGGCCGGAAGAGACCCAGTACTTC.